The next 25 T cell receptor beta chains were all read from a single sample in a study of cytomegalovirus exposure and HLA in healthy donors. Use of 60 Vbeta and 13 Jbeta primers characterized the PCR. Only in-frame clones appear in the TCRdb table, and some are missing; sequencing was by immunoSEQ multiplex PCR. The sample shows approximately 150,000 clones, approximately 81% of them seen only once. The specimen sequenced was PBMCs. The receptors originated from a middle-aged woman in good health and CMV-seropositive.

V is TRBV15 and J is TRBJ1-1, with 9 nucleotides matching TRBD1. The V gene's germline CDR1 is LNHNV and CDR2 YYDKDF (reference sequence). The J segment lost 0 bases and the V segment lost 8 bases, leaving 4 bases of the junction unmatched. This CDR3 is 14 amino acids long. CDR3 sequence: CATRTGAVNTEAFF. Here the CDR3 DNA reads TGTGCCACCCGGACAGGGGCCGTGAACACTGAAGCTTTCTTT.

The J gene is TRBJ1-4, the V gene TRBV28; no firm D call. The CDR3 is 14 amino acids. Germline V gene data show CDR1 as MDHEN and CDR2 as SYDVKM. The V gene lost 5 bases and the J gene lost 6 bases, with 13 bases spanning the gap. In DNA form, the CDR3 reads TGTGCCAGCAGTCAGACTCCTTTGGATGAAAAACTGTTTTTT. Its translation is CASSQTPLDEKLFF.

The chain combines TRBV5-4 with TRBJ2-2; 12 positions agree with TRBD1. Germline V gives CDR1 SGHNT, CDR2 YYREEE (reference sequence). The CDR3 totals 15 residues. V was clipped by 4 bases and J by 6 bases; unmatched bases: 4. CDR3 bases: TGTGCCAGCAGCCCGGGACAGGGGGCCGCCGGGGAGCTGTTTTTT. This gives the protein CASSPGQGAAGELFF.

The rearrangement joins TRBV9 to TRBJ2-7; 9 bases match TRBD2. The V and J ends lost 0 bases and 4 bases, in that order; junction bases with no gene match: 2. Germline V gene lookup returns CDR1 SGDLS and CDR2 YYNGEE. The CDR3 spans 14 residues. CDR3 residues: CASSVGAGGYEQYF. In nucleotides, the CDR3 is TGTGCCAGCAGCGTAGGGGCGGGGGGGTACGAGCAGTACTTC.

V gene TRBV6-5 combines with J gene TRBJ2-7, with 7 bases matching TRBD2. Germline V gene data show CDR1 as MNHEY and CDR2 as SVGAGI. V lost 8 bases to trimming and J lost 6 bases; unmatched junction nucleotides: 7. This CDR3 contains 12 residues. In nucleotides, the CDR3 is TGTGCCAGCGTGGGAGGGTCTGCCGAGCAGTACTTC. Translated, it gives CASVGGSAEQYF.

The CDR3 sequence: CASSEALVAGGYNEQFF. The CDR3 coding sequence is TGTGCCAGCAGTGAAGCGCTGGTAGCGGGAGGCTACAATGAGCAGTTCTTC. The V call is TRBV6-1, the J call TRBJ2-1; TRBD2 matches 10 bases. The germline CDR1 and CDR2 sequences are MNHNS and SASEGT. CDR3 length equals 17 residues. V lost 0 bases and J lost 3; bases outside the gene matches: 5.

The V call is TRBV28, the J call TRBJ2-1; 9 bases are a match to TRBD1. CDR3 length: 15 amino acids. Unmatched junction bases numbered 3, after V lost 2 bases and J lost 4 bases. Germline V gene data show CDR1 as MDHEN and CDR2 as SYDVKM. CDR3: CASSLGDRVYNEQFF. The CDR3 DNA reads TGTGCCAGCAGTTTAGGGGACAGGGTATACAATGAGCAGTTCTTC.

V gene TRBV11-2 combines with J gene TRBJ2-7; D is unclear. CDR1 is SGHAT, CDR2 FQNNGV, per germline. The CDR3 extends over 14 amino acids. The V and J ends lost 0 bases and 0 bases respectively, with 6 bases between them. CDR3 sequence (DNA): TGTGCCAGCAGCTTAGATACAAGCTCCTACGAGCAGTACTTC. Translating gives CASSLDTSSYEQYF. The full variable domain, in which reference TRBV11-2 and TRBJ2-7 provide the parts outside the CDR3, is EAGVAQSPRYKIIEKRQSVAFWCNPISGHATLYWYQQILGQGPKLLIQFQNNGVVDDSQLPKDRFSAERLKGVDSTLKIQPAKLEDSAVYLCASSLDTSSYEQYFGPGTRLTVT.

The rearrangement joins TRBV2 to TRBJ2-1, with 10 bases lining up with TRBD2. Germline V lookup: CDR1 SNHLY, CDR2 FYNNEI. CDR3 length: 13 residues. The V gene end was trimmed by 5 bases and the J gene end by 7 bases; junction bases not matched to a gene: 2. CDR3 amino acids: CASSPSGSNEQFF. The CDR3 nucleotides read TGTGCCAGCAGTCCTAGCGGGAGTAATGAGCAGTTCTTC. Looking up the rest from reference TRBV2 and TRBJ2-1 gives the full variable domain: EPEVTQTPSHQVTQMGQEVILRCVPISNHLYFYWYRQILGQKVEFLVSFYNNEISEKSEIFDDQFSVERPDGSNFTLKIRSTKLEDSAMYFCASSPSGSNEQFFGPGTRLTVL.

The gene calls are TRBV9 and TRBJ2-1, with 12 bases identical to TRBD2. Trimming removed 1 base from V and 6 bases from J; junction bases left unmatched: 5. Germline V gives CDR1 SGDLS, CDR2 YYNGEE. The CDR3 spans 16 residues. CDR3 in DNA: TGTGCCAGCAGCGTACTGGGACTAGCGGGTCTCAATGAGCAGTTCTTC. Translated, it gives CASSVLGLAGLNEQFF.

The V gene is TRBV20-1, the J gene TRBJ1-3; 10 bases fit TRBD1. CDR3 size: 11 residues. V was pared by 6 bases and J by 16 bases, with 9 bases of the junction left unmatched. Germline loops: CDR1 DFQATT, CDR2 SNEGSKA (reference sequence). The CDR3 sequence is CSARQGARSYF. The CDR3 DNA reads as TGCAGTGCCCGACAGGGGGCCCGCAGCTATTTT.

This clone has just a few counts. The chain combines TRBV4-1 with TRBJ1-4; no reliable D call. There are 15 residues in the CDR3. Trimming pared 1 base from V and 8 bases from J, leaving 14 bases between. Germline V CDR1 and CDR2: MGHRA, YSYEKL. The CDR3 loop reads CASSQVTAREEKLFF. As DNA, the CDR3 is TGCGCCAGCAGCCAAGTTACAGCCCGGGAGGAAAAACTGTTTTTT.

This clone was counted a few times. This chain joins TRBV6-6 and TRBJ2-7; D gene ambiguous. Trimming left V 8 bases short and J 4 bases short, with 15 bases between. Per germline, CDR1 MNHNY and CDR2 SVGAGI (reference sequence). The CDR3 sequence is 13 residues long. In DNA, the CDR3 is TGTGCCAGCCTTAGACAAAGCCATTACGAGCAGTACTTC. Protein product: CASLRQSHYEQYF.

This clone was seen more than once but under ten times. The chain combines TRBV4-1 with TRBJ1-4; D possibly corresponds to TRBD1 (5 bases). The germline gives CDR1 MGHRA, CDR2 YSYEKL. V gave up 1 base and J gave up 5 bases, with 14 bases separating them. The CDR3 is made up of 16 amino acids. The CDR3 protein is CASSQARGSLNEKLFF. The CDR3 DNA sequence: TGCGCCAGCAGCCAAGCTCGGGGGTCCTTAAATGAAAAACTGTTTTTT.

The chain uses TRBV28 and TRBJ2-1; a possible D gene is TRBD1 (5 bases). Germline V gene data show CDR1 as MDHEN and CDR2 as SYDVKM. V lost 2 bases and J lost 3, with 11 bases in between. The CDR3 spans 15 residues. Here the CDR3 DNA reads TGTGCCAGCAGTTTAGTGGGGCCCTACTACAATGAGCAGTTCTTC. Amino acids: CASSLVGPYYNEQFF.

V and J are TRBV7-3 and TRBJ2-1; 9 bases fit TRBD2. The germline V gene encodes CDR1 SGHTA and CDR2 FQGTGA. With 2 bases clipped from V and 4 bases from J, the junction kept 6 bases outside the gene matches. There are 16 residues in the CDR3. Here the CDR3 reads CASSLGPSGIYNEQFF. For the CDR3, the DNA is TGTGCCAGCAGCTTAGGTCCTAGCGGGATTTACAATGAGCAGTTCTTC. The whole variable domain, filled in from reference TRBV7-3 and TRBJ2-1, reads GAGVSQTPSNKVTEKGKYVELRCDPISGHTALYWYRQSLGQGPEFLIYFQGTGAADDSGLPNDRFFAVRPEGSVSTLKIQRTERGDSAVYLCASSLGPSGIYNEQFFGPGTRLTVL.

The J gene is TRBJ2-5, the V gene TRBV30, with D perhaps matching TRBD1 (5 bases). Germline-derived CDR1 and CDR2 are GTSNPN and SVGIG (reference sequence). The CDR3 runs 13 residues. Deletions cut 0 bases from V and 7 bases from J, with 12 bases between. The CDR3 spells CAWSVQGLGTQYF. CDR3 DNA: TGTGCCTGGAGTGTTCAGGGATTGGGGACCCAGTACTTC.

The chain uses TRBV19 and TRBJ2-1, with 9 nucleotides matching TRBD2. The CDR3 extends over 15 amino acids. J gave up 10 bases and V 6 bases, and 13 bases lay outside the gene matches. In germline, CDR1 is LNHDA, CDR2 SQIVND (reference sequence). CDR3 residues: CASRGAVAGDREQFF. In DNA form, the CDR3 reads TGTGCCAGTAGGGGGGCGGTAGCGGGAGATCGGGAGCAGTTCTTC. The complete variable domain, with remaining parts taken from reference TRBV19 and TRBJ2-1, reads DGGITQSPKYLFRKEGQNVTLSCEQNLNHDAMYWYRQDPGQGLRLIYYSQIVNDFQKGDIAEGYSVSREKKESFPLTVTSAQKNPTAFYLCASRGAVAGDREQFFGPGTRLTVL.

Only a few counts were recorded for this clone. This chain joins TRBV6-5 and TRBJ1-1; TRBD1 is a possible D gene (5 bases). V lost 7 bases and J 5 bases, leaving 17 bases between the germline ends. Looked up from germline, CDR1 is MNHEY and CDR2 is SVGAGI. This CDR3 region has 14 residues. DNA for the CDR3: TGTGCCAGCACCTCTAGGGCAGGGAGGACTGAAGCTTTCTTT. It translates to CASTSRAGRTEAFF.

This clone has a single count. The chain uses TRBV6-6 and TRBJ2-5, with 7 bases aligning to TRBD1. Germline CDR1 is MNHNY and CDR2 is SVGAGI (reference sequence). V trimming: 2 bases; J trimming: 4 bases; junction bases outside the gene matches: 10. The CDR3 sequence is 16 residues long. The CDR3 DNA follows: TGTGCCAGCAGTTACGGGACAGTCCTAGGGGGAGAGACCCAGTACTTC. Protein: CASSYGTVLGGETQYF.

The CDR3 region is CASNGASSYNSPLHF. The DNA of the CDR3 is TGTGCCAGCAATGGGGCGAGCTCCTATAATTCACCCCTCCACTTT. This sequence joins TRBV28 and TRBJ1-6; the D gene is possibly TRBD1 (5 bases). CDR3 size: 15 residues. Germline-derived CDR1 and CDR2 are MDHEN and SYDVKM. With 7 bases removed from V and 0 bases from J, the gap between germline ends came to 10 bases.

The rearrangement joins TRBV6-5 to TRBJ2-3, with TRBD1 as a possible D gene (5 bases). Looked up from germline, CDR1 is MNHEY and CDR2 is SVGAGI. The CDR3 is 14 amino acids. The V end lost 3 bases, the J end lost 2 bases, and 9 bases lay between the germline ends. The CDR3 region has the DNA TGTGCCAGCAGTTATGGCAGGGACACAGATACGCAGTATTTT. It specifies CASSYGRDTDTQYF.

This clone was seen more than once but under ten times. The chain links TRBV5-6 to TRBJ2-2; the match to TRBD2 covers 9 bases. This CDR3 is built from 16 residues. Germline assignment: CDR1 SGHDT and CDR2 YYEEEE. V was pared by 7 bases and J by 6 bases, with 13 bases of the junction left unmatched. The CDR3 sequence: CASRPGTSLWAGELFF. In DNA, the CDR3 is TGTGCCAGCCGTCCCGGGACTAGCTTATGGGCCGGGGAGCTGTTTTTT.

This chain connects TRBV19 to TRBJ1-5; 8 nucleotides agree with TRBD1. The CDR3 extends over 16 amino acids. V trimming: 6 bases; J trimming: 0 bases; junction bases outside the gene matches: 7. Per germline, CDR1 LNHDA and CDR2 SQIVND (reference sequence). For the CDR3, the DNA is TGTGCCAGTAGCTCCAGGACAGGGACTAGCAATCAGCCCCAGCATTTT. It specifies CASSSRTGTSNQPQHF.

The chain combines TRBV10-3 with TRBJ1-2; D gene uncertain. CDR1 and CDR2 (germline): ENHRY, SYGVKD. V lost 0 bases to trimming and J lost 2 bases, with 7 bases between them. CDR3 size: 14 residues. CDR3 nucleotides: TGTGCCATCAGTGAGTCGACCGGGAACTATGGCTACACCTTC. The encoded protein is CAISESTGNYGYTF.